The 10 T cell receptor beta chains presented below share a single source sample, sequenced in a study of blood T cell repertoires in COVID-19. Method: immunoSEQ multiplex PCR; TCRdb's copy keeps in-frame clones and lacks some. The sample includes 250,000 or so clones, about 87% seen only once; the top ten take 2% to 2.5%. The sample taken for sequencing was PBMCs or T cells enriched from blood (not recorded which). The receptors originated from a woman in her 40s with acute COVID-19.

The chain's CDR3 is CASSQDQGRYNEQFF. As DNA, the CDR3 is TGCGCCAGCAGCCAAGATCAGGGGAGATACAATGAGCAGTTCTTC. The chain has TRBV4-3 and TRBJ2-1; possible D gene TRBD1, 6 bases. The length of the CDR3 is 15 residues. In germline, CDR1 is LGHNA, CDR2 YSLEER. V was trimmed by 0 bases and J by 4 bases, leaving 10 bases between them.

V usage is TRBV14 and J usage is TRBJ2-2, with D perhaps matching TRBD1 (6 bases). Germline V gene data show CDR1 as SGHDN and CDR2 as FVKESK. Trimming shortened V by 4 bases and J by 3 bases, and 9 bases separated the two germline ends. The CDR3 length is 14 residues. The CDR3 sequence: CASSRRGDTGELFF. CDR3 nucleotides: TGTGCCAGCAGCCGCAGGGGTGACACCGGGGAGCTGTTTTTT.

This chain connects TRBV2 to TRBJ2-1, with 11 bases lining up with TRBD2. Germline trimming cut 3 bases from V and 4 bases from J; bases unmatched to any gene: 5. There are 16 residues in the CDR3. Germline V gene sequence: CDR1 SNHLY, CDR2 FYNNEI. This chain's CDR3 is CASSEGLAEDYNEQFF. The CDR3 region has the DNA TGTGCCAGCAGTGAGGGACTAGCGGAGGATTACAATGAGCAGTTCTTC.

The chain has TRBV12-5 and TRBJ1-1; 8 positions match TRBD1. The CDR3 is 14 residues long. The germline gives CDR1 LGHNT, CDR2 FRNRAP. Unmatched junction bases numbered 8, after V lost 0 bases and J lost 11 bases. CDR3 region: CASGLVGTGGVAFF. DNA of the CDR3: TGTGCTAGTGGTTTGGTAGGGACAGGAGGGGTTGCTTTCTTT.

The chain couples TRBV29-1 to TRBJ1-2; D remains unclear. CDR3 length equals 11 residues. CDR1 and CDR2 from the germline V gene are SQVTM and ANQGSEA. Trimming cost V 3 bases and J 6 bases, with 8 bases left between them. This CDR3 reads CSVEAVHGYTF. DNA for the CDR3: TGCAGCGTTGAGGCAGTCCATGGCTACACCTTC. Looking up the rest from reference TRBV29-1 and TRBJ1-2 gives the full variable domain: SAVISQKPSRDICQRGTSLTIQCQVDSQVTMMFWYRQQPGQSLTLIATANQGSEATYESGFVIDKFPISRPNLTFSTLTVSNMSPEDSSIYLCSVEAVHGYTFGSGTRLTVV.

This CDR3 is CASIFGTGAPFSNQPQHF. For the CDR3, the DNA is TGTGCCAGTATCTTCGGGACAGGGGCCCCCTTTAGCAATCAGCCCCAGCATTTT. The V gene is TRBV19, the J gene TRBJ1-5; TRBD1 agrees at 10 bases. There are 18 residues in the CDR3. Germline lookup yields CDR1 LNHDA and CDR2 SQIVND (reference sequence). The ends lost 7 bases at V and 0 bases at J; junction bases unmatched: 12. Using reference TRBV19 and TRBJ1-5 for the parts outside the CDR3, the full variable domain is DGGITQSPKYLFRKEGQNVTLSCEQNLNHDAMYWYRQDPGQGLRLIYYSQIVNDFQKGDIAEGYSVSREKKESFPLTVTSAQKNPTAFYLCASIFGTGAPFSNQPQHFGDGTRLSIL.

The chain has TRBV21-1 and TRBJ1-3. TRBV21-1 is described as a pseudogene. The CDR3 loop spans 15 amino acids. The CDR3 coding sequence is TGTGCCAGCAGCACCCAATACTTGTCAGGAAACACCATATATTTT. Its translation: CASSTQYLSGNTIYF.

V usage is TRBV11-2 and J usage is TRBJ2-1, with 12 bases identical to TRBD2. Germline assignment: CDR1 SGHAT and CDR2 FQNNGV. The trim removed 0 bases at V and 6 bases at J, leaving 0 bases unmatched. This CDR3 is built from 15 residues. The CDR3 bases are TGTGCCAGCAGCTTAGAGACTAGCGGGAGCAATGAGCAGTTCTTC. This translates into CASSLETSGSNEQFF.

The chain joins TRBV7-2 to TRBJ1-2; 9 bases align to TRBD1. This CDR3 region has 17 residues. Germline V lookup: CDR1 SGHTA, CDR2 FQGNSA. V lost 2 bases to trimming and J lost 3 bases; unmatched junction nucleotides: 10. The CDR3: CASSLTRLQGADYGYTF. In DNA form, the CDR3 reads TGTGCCAGCAGCTTAACACGCTTACAGGGGGCTGACTATGGCTACACCTTC.

The chain is built from TRBV7-9 and TRBJ2-3; 8 bases line up with TRBD2. The CDR3 contains 15 residues. V trimming: 2 bases; J trimming: 1 base; junction bases outside the gene matches: 2. The germline V gene has CDR1 SEHNR and CDR2 FQNEAQ (reference sequence). The CDR3 reads CASSLKAGGTDTQYF. The CDR3 DNA reads as TGTGCCAGCAGCTTAAAAGCGGGGGGCACAGATACGCAGTATTTT. The whole variable domain, filled in from reference TRBV7-9 and TRBJ2-3, reads DTGVSQNPRHKITKRGQNVTFRCDPISEHNRLYWYRQTLGQGPEFLTYFQNEAQLEKSRLLSDRFSAERPKGSFSTLEIQRTEQGDSAMYLCASSLKAGGTDTQYFGPGTRLTVL.